The 11 T cell receptor beta chains reported below all come from one sample, sequenced in a study of cytomegalovirus exposure and HLA in healthy donors. 13 Jbeta primers and 60 Vbeta primers were used for the PCR. The repertoire was sequenced with immunoSEQ multiplex PCR; TCRdb's copy has only in-frame clones and lacks some. This sample has under 200,000 clones; approximately 82% occur once, and the top ten carry around 1.9%. Source material: PBMCs. These TCRs come from a woman between 18 and 29 years old in good health and CMV-seropositive.

The table lists this clone with a count of one. The chain has TRBV11-2 and TRBJ1-3; D is unclear. The CDR3 covers 16 residues. Germline CDR1 reads SGHAT; CDR2 reads FQNNGV. Trimming took off 2 bases at V and 3 bases at J, with 14 bases between the two ends. The CDR3 is CASSLRGGLVGNTIYF. The CDR3 nucleotides are TGTGCCAGCAGCTTACGAGGAGGGTTGGTTGGAAACACCATATATTTT.

The chain couples TRBV6-1 to TRBJ2-7; no clear D gene. V shed 1 base and J shed 3 bases, with 4 bases lying between them. Germline loops: CDR1 MNHNS, CDR2 SASEGT. The CDR3 has 12 amino acids. The chain's CDR3 is CASSEVGYEQYF. For the CDR3, the DNA is TGTGCCAGCAGTGAAGTCGGCTACGAGCAGTACTTC.

With regard to this clone: At one of its ends the junction is not consistent with the germline gene, which may arise from a read error. This chain links TRBV29-1 with TRBJ2-6; a possible D gene is TRBD1 (5 bases). Germline loops: CDR1 SQVTM, CDR2 ANQGSEA. CDR3 length equals 15 residues. Here the CDR3 reads CSAGQAGSGANGLTF. DNA for the CDR3: TGCAGTGCTGGGCAGGCTGGCTCTGGGGCCAACGGCCTGACTTTC.

This chain connects TRBV13 to TRBJ1-3; maybe TRBD1 (5 bases). The CDR3 is 16 amino acids. The germline gives CDR1 PRHDT, CDR2 FYEKMQ (reference sequence). V lost 5 bases, J lost 0 bases, and 14 bases lay in between. CDR3 bases: TGTGCCAGCAGCGCTAGCGGGCAGGGCTCTGGAAACACCATATATTTT. Translated: CASSASGQGSGNTIYF.

With respect to this clone: The DNA is left out, because the CDR3 cannot be placed on it with certainty; the CDR3 is given as TCRdb lists it. The rearrangement links TRBV4-1 to TRBJ1-4. 13 amino acids form the CDR3, both terminal residues included. CDR1 MGHRA and CDR2 YSYEKL come from the germline V gene. Here the CDR3 reads CASSQVGEGIRVF.

This chain connects TRBV7-9 to TRBJ2-1; 9 bases agree with TRBD1. V lost 10 bases and J lost 8; bases outside the gene matches: 6. The CDR3 is made up of 12 amino acids. Per the germline V gene, CDR1 is SEHNR and CDR2 is FQNEAQ (reference sequence). The chain's CDR3 is CANDRGSDEQFF. The CDR3 nucleotides are TGTGCCAACGACAGGGGGTCGGATGAGCAGTTCTTC. The full variable domain, completed using reference TRBV7-9 and TRBJ2-1, is DTGVSQNPRHKITKRGQNVTFRCDPISEHNRLYWYRQTLGQGPEFLTYFQNEAQLEKSRLLSDRFSAERPKGSFSTLEIQRTEQGDSAMYLCANDRGSDEQFFGPGTRLTVL.

The V and J genes are TRBV12-5 and TRBJ1-5; 7 bases match TRBD1. The CDR3 spans 14 residues. Trimming removed 7 bases from V and 5 bases from J; junction bases left unmatched: 8. The V gene's germline CDR1 is LGHNT and CDR2 FRNRAP. As DNA, the CDR3 is TGTGCTAGTGCCTTGGACAGGTCCCATCAGCCCCAGCATTTT. This translates into CASALDRSHQPQHF. The full variable domain, completed using reference TRBV12-5 and TRBJ1-5, is DARVTQTPRHKVTEMGQEVTMRCQPILGHNTVFWYRQTMMQGLELLAYFRNRAPLDDSGMPKDRFSAEMPDATLATLKIQPSEPRDSAVYFCASALDRSHQPQHFGDGTRLSIL.

This clone has just one count. CDR3 sequence reads: CASSFSTGTGPYSFF. CDR3 DNA: TGCGCCAGCAGCTTCAGTACCGGGACAGGGCCCTATTCTTTCTTT. The chain employs TRBV5-1 and TRBJ1-1, with TRBD1 matching 9 bases. The CDR3 sequence is 15 residues long. Germline CDR1 reads SGHRS; CDR2 reads YFSETQ. The junction had 14 bases not matched to a gene; V was cut back by 2 bases and J by 12 bases.

Only one count was recorded for this clone. This rearrangement joins TRBV7-9 to TRBJ1-2; the match to TRBD1 covers 10 bases. V lost 5 bases and J lost 0; bases outside the gene matches: 9. In germline, CDR1 is SEHNR, CDR2 FQNEAQ (reference sequence). The CDR3 totals 17 residues. This CDR3 reads CASSASGTGEPNYGYTF. The CDR3 bases are TGTGCCAGCAGCGCTTCCGGGACAGGGGAACCTAACTATGGCTACACCTTC.

The chain carries TRBV7-9 and TRBJ2-1; TRBD1 matches 9 bases. This CDR3 spans 17 amino acids. Looked up from germline, CDR1 is SEHNR and CDR2 is FQNEAQ (reference sequence). With 2 bases clipped from V and 8 bases from J, the junction kept 13 bases outside the gene matches. CDR3: CASSLRVTRDRVDEQFF. In DNA form, the CDR3 reads TGTGCCAGCAGCTTAAGGGTAACGCGGGACAGGGTGGATGAGCAGTTCTTC.

The chain has TRBV6-5 and TRBJ1-4, with D possibly TRBD1 on 5 matching bases. The CDR3 consists of 13 residues. V lost 5 bases and J lost 10, with 14 bases in between. Germline-derived CDR1 and CDR2 are MNHEY and SVGAGI. The chain's CDR3 is CASSHRQTGKLFF. CDR3 coding DNA: TGTGCCAGCAGTCATCGACAGACTGGAAAACTGTTTTTT.